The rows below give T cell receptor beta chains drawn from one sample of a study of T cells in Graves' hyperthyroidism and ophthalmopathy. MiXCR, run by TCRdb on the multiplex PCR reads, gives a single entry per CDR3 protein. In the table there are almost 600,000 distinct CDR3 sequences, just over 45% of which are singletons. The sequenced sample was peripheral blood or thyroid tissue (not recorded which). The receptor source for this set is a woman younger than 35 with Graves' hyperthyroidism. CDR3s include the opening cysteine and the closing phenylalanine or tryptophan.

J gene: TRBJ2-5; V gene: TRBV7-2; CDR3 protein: CASSQREGPGETQYF
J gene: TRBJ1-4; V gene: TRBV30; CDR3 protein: CAWSRGTELFF
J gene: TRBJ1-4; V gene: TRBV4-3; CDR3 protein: CASSQDRFRKLFF
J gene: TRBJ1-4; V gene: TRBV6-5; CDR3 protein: CASSPGGRGGEKLFF
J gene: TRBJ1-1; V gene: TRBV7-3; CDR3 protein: CASSPDTGPEAFF
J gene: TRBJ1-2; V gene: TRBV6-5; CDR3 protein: CASSYSGTGAGYGYTF
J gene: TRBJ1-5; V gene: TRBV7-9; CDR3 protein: CASSQEGLSIQPQHF
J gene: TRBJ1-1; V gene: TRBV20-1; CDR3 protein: CSASPGRQNTEAFF
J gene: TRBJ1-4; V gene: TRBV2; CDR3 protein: CASNPGGSNEKLFF
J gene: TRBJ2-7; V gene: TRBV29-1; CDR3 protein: CSFSWGQGSYEQYF
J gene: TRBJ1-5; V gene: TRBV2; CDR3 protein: CASSEGSGHQPQHF
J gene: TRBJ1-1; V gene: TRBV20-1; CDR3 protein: CSAWGQGAAWGTEAFF
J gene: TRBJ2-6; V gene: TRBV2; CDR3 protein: CASSEPGEANVLTF
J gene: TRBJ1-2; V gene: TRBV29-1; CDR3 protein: CSLTPGTGDGYTF
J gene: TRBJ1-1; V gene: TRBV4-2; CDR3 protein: CASSQGSRTSLNTEAFF
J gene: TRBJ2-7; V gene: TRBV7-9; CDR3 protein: CASSGDRVSYEQYF
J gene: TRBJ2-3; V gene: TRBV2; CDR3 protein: CASSDGPGRDTQYF
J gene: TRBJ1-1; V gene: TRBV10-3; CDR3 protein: CAISESGPSTEAFF
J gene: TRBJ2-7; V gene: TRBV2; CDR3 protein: CASNLLAGLQQYF
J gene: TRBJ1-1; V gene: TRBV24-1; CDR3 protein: CATSEKGRGNTEAFF
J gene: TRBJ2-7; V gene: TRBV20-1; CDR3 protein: CSAREGAGLDEQYF
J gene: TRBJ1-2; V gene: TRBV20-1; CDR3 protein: CSARDSPATPNYGYTF
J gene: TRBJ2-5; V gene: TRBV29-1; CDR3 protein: CSVGGGRETQYF
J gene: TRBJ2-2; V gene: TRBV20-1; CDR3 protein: CSAVQGTGELFF
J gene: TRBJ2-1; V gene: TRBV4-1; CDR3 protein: CASSQEGQGMTYNEQFF
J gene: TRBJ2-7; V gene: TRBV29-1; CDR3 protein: CSVDPGPNEQYF
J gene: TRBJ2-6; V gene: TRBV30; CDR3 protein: CAWSVTTTTGANVLTF
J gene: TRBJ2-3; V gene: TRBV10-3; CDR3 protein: CAISGPATREDTQYF
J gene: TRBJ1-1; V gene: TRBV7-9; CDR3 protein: CASSLAGANTEAFF
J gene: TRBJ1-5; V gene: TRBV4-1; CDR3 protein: CASSQPLRGVGQPQHF
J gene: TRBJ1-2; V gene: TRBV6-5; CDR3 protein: CASSLQPSYGYTF
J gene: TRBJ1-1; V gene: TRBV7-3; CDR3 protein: CASSWGQGGNTEAFF
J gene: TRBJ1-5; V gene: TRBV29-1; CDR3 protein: CSARQGGGTQHF
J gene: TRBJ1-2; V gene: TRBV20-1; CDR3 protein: CSAFLRGADGYTF
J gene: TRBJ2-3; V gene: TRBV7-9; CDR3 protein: CASQTSGGTDTQYF
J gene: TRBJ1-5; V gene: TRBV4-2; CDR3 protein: CASSQEVQGWQPQHF
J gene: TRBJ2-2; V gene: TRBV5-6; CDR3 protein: CASSLGGSTGELFF
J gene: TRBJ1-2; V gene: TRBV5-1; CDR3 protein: CASSLEDRLDGYTF
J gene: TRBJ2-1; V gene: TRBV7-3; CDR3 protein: CASSLTPGRGGTNEQFF
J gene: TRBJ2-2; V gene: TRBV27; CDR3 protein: CASLSRLYPGELFF
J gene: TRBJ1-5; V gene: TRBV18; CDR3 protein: CASSPGRGAANQPQHF
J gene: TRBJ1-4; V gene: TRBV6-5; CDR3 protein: CASSEAGSATNEKLFF
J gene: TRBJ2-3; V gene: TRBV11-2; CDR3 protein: CASSSDRDTGLTQYF
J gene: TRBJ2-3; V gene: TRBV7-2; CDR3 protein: CASSLAASGRDTQYF
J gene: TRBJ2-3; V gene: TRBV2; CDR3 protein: CASSIELTDTQYF
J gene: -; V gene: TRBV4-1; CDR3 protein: CASSYMTSGHEQFF
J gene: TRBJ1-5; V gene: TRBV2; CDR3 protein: CASSEAFYRDRPRWQPQHF
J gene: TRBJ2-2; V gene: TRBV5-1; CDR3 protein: CASSTGTANTGELFF
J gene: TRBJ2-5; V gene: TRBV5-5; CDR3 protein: CASSHTGTATETQYF
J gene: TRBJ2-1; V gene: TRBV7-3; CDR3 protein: CASSLTETYSYNEQFF
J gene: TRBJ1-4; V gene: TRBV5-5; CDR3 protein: CASSLEEPEEKLFF
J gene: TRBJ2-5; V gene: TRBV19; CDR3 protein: CASSHSEQETQYF
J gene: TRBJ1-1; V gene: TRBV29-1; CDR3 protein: CSSRTGRGTEAFF